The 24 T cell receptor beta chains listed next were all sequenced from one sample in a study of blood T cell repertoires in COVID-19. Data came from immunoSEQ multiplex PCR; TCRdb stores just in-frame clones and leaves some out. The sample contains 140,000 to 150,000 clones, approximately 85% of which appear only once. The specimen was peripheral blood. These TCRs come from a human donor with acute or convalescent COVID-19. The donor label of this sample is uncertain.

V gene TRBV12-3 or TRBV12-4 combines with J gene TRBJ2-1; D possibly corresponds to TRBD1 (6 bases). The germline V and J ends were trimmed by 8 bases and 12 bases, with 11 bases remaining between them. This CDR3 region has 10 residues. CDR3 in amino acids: CASAQGGQFF. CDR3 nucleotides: TGTGCCAGCGCACAGGGCGGGCAGTTCTTC.

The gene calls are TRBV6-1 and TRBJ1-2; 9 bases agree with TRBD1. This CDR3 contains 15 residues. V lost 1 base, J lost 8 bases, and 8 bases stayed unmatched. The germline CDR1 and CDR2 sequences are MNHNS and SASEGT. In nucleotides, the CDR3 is TGTGCCAGCAGTGAAGAGGACAGGGGAGTTCAAGGCTACACCTTC. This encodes CASSEEDRGVQGYTF.

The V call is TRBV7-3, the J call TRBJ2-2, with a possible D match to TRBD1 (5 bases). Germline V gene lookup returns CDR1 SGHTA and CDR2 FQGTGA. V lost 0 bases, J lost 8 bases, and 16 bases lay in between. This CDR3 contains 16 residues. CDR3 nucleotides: TGTGCCAGCAGCTTAACGGTTTCAGGGATCGGTGGGGAGCTGTTTTTT. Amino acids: CASSLTVSGIGGELFF.

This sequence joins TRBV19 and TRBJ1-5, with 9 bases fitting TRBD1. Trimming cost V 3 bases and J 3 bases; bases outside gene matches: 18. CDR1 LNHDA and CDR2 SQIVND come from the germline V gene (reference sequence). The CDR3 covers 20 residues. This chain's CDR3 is CASSIKLGQGWGIDNQPQHF. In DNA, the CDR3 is TGTGCCAGTAGTATCAAACTAGGACAGGGGTGGGGAATAGACAATCAGCCCCAGCATTTT.

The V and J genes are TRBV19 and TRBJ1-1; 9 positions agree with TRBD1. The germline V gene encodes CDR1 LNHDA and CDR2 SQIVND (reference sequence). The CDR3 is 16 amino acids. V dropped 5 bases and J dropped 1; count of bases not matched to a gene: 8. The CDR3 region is CASSAPQGAANTEAFF. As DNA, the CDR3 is TGTGCCAGTAGTGCCCCACAGGGGGCGGCGAACACTGAAGCTTTCTTT. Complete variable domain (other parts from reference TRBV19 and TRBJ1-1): DGGITQSPKYLFRKEGQNVTLSCEQNLNHDAMYWYRQDPGQGLRLIYYSQIVNDFQKGDIAEGYSVSREKKESFPLTVTSAQKNPTAFYLCASSAPQGAANTEAFFGQGTRLTVV.

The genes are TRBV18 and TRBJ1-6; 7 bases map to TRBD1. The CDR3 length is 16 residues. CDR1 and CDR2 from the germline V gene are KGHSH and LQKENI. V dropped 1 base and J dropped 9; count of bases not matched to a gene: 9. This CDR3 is CASSPRRQGDGSPLHF. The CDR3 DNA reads TGTGCCAGCTCACCACGCCGACAGGGCGACGGTTCACCCCTCCACTTT.

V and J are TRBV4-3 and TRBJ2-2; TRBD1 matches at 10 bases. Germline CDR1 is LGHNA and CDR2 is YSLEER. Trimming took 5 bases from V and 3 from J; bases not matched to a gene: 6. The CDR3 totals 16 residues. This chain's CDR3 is CASSGGQGLYTGELFF. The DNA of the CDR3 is TGCGCCAGCAGCGGGGGACAGGGGCTTTACACCGGGGAGCTGTTTTTT.

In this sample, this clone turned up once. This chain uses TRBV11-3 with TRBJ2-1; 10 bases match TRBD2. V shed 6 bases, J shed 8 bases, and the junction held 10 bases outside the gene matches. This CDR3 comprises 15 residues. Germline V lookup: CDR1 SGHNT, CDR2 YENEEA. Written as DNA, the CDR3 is TGTGCCAGCAGTTACGGACTAGCGGAGGTTGATGAGCAGTTCTTC. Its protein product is CASSYGLAEVDEQFF. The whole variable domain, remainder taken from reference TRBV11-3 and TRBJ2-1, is EAGVVQSPRYKIIEKKQPVAFWCNPISGHNTLYWYLQNLGQGPELLIRYENEEAVDDSQLPKDRFSAERLKGVDSTLKIQPAELGDSAVYLCASSYGLAEVDEQFFGPGTRLTVL.

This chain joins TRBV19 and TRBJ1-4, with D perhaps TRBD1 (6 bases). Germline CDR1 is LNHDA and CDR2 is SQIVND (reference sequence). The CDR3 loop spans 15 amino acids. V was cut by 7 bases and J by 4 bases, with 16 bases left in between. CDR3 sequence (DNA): TGTGCCAGTATTCTCTTACCAGGGGTTAATGAAAAACTGTTTTTT. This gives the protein CASILLPGVNEKLFF.

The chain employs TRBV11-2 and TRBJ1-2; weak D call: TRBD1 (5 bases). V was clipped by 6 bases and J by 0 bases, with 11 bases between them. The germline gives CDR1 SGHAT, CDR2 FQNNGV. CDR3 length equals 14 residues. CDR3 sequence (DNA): TGTGCCAGCAGTCCCGACAGCTCTAACTATGGCTACACCTTC. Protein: CASSPDSSNYGYTF.

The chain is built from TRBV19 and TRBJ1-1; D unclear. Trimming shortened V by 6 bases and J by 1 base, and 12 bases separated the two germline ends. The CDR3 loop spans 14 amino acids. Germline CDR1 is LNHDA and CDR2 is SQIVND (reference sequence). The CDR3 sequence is CASSNQITNTEAFF. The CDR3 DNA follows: TGTGCCAGTAGCAACCAGATTACGAACACTGAAGCTTTCTTT.

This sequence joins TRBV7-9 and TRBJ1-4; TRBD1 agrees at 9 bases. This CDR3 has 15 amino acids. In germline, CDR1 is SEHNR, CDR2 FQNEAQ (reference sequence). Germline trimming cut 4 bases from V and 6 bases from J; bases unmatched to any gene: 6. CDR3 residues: CASSSNRGRDEKLFF. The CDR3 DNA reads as TGTGCCAGCAGCTCCAACAGGGGGCGGGATGAAAAACTGTTTTTT.

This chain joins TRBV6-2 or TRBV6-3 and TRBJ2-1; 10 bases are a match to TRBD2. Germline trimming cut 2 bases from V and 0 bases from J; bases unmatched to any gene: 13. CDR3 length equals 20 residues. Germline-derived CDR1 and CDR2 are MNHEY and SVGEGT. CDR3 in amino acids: CASSYRIKRGGSSSYNEQFF. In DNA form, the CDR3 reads TGTGCCAGCAGTTACCGGATCAAGCGGGGGGGATCTAGCTCCTACAATGAGCAGTTCTTC.

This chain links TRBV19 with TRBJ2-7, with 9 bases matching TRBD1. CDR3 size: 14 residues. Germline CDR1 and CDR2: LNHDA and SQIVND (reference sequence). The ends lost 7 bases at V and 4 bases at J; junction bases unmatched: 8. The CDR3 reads CASTPGQGLYEQYF. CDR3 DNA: TGTGCCAGTACCCCGGGACAGGGACTGTACGAGCAGTACTTC.

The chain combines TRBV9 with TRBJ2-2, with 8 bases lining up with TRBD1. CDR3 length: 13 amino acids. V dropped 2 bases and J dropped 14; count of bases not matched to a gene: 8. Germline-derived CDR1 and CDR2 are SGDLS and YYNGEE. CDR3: CASSVSDRGQLFF. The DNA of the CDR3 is TGTGCCAGCAGCGTCTCCGACAGGGGACAACTGTTTTTT.

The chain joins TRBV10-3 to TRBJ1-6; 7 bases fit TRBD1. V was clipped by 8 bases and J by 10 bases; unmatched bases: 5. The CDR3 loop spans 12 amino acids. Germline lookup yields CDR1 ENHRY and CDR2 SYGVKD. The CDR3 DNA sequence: TGTGCCATCCGGGACAGTCAATCACCCCTCCACTTT. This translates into CAIRDSQSPLHF.

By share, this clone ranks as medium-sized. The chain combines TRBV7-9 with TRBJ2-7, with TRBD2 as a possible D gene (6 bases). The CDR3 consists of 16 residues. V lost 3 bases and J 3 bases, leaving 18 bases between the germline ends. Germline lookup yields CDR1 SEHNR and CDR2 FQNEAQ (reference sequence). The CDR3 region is CASSFPLGGFGYEQYF. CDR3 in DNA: TGTGCCAGCAGCTTCCCCCTTGGGGGGTTCGGCTACGAGCAGTACTTC.

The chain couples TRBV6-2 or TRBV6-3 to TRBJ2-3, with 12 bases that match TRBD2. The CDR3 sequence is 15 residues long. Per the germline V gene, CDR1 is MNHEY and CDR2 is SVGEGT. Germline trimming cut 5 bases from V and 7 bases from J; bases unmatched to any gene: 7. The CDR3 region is CASSTLAGGPNTQYF. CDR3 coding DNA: TGTGCCAGCAGTACTCTAGCGGGAGGGCCGAATACGCAGTATTTT.

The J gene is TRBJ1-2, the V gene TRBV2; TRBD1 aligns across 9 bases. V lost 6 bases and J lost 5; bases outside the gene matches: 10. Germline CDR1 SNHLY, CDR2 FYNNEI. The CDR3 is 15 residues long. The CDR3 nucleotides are TGTGCCAGCAGCCGCAAAGACGGACAGGGGTATGGCTACACCTTC. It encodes CASSRKDGQGYGYTF.

Here the CDR3 reads CASSQRGAYNEQFF. CDR3 coding DNA: TGTGCCAGCAGTCAGCGGGGGGCATACAATGAGCAGTTCTTC. The V and J genes are TRBV6-5 and TRBJ2-1, with 9 nucleotides matching TRBD2. V was clipped by 5 bases and J by 4 bases; unmatched bases: 3. This CDR3 spans 14 amino acids. CDR1 is MNHEY and CDR2 is SVGAGI in the germline V gene.

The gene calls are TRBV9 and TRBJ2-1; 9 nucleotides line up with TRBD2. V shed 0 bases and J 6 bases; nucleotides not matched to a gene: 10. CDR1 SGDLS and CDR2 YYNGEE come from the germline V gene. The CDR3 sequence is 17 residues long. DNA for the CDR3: TGTGCCAGCAGCGTAGCTAGCGGGGCACTAGGGGGCAATGAGCAGTTCTTC. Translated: CASSVASGALGGNEQFF.

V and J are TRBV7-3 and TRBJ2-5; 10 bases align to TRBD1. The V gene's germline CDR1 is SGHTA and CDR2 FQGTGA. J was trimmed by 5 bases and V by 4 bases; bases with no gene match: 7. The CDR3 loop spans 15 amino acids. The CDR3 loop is CASSWAGQGQETQYF. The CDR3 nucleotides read TGTGCCAGCAGCTGGGCGGGACAGGGGCAGGAGACCCAGTACTTC.

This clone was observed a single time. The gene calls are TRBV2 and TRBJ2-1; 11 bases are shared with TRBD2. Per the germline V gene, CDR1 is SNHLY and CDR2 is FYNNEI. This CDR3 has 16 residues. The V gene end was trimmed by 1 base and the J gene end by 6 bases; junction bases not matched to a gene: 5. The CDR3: CASSEGLGLAANEQFF. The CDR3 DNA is TGTGCCAGCAGTGAAGGGTTGGGACTAGCGGCCAATGAGCAGTTCTTC. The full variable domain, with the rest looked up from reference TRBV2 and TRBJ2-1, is EPEVTQTPSHQVTQMGQEVILRCVPISNHLYFYWYRQILGQKVEFLVSFYNNEISEKSEIFDDQFSVERPDGSNFTLKIRSTKLEDSAMYFCASSEGLGLAANEQFFGPGTRLTVL.

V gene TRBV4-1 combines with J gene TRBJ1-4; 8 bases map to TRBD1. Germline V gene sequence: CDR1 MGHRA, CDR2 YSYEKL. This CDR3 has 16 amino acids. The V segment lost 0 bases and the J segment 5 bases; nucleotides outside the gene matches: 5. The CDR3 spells CASSQEGNRGNEKLFF. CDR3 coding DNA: TGCGCCAGCAGCCAAGAGGGGAACAGGGGGAATGAAAAACTGTTTTTT.